The 32 T cell receptor beta chains reported below all come from one sample, sequenced in a study of CD8+ T cells in alopecia areata. cDNA serving as the sequencing template came from extracted, reverse transcribed RNA. Measured with immunoSEQ multiplex PCR; TCRdb has only the in-frame clones, and not every one. The data show over 25,000 clones, 60% to 85% seen once. Sequenced sample: NKG2D-low CD8+ T cells sorted from blood. The receptors stem from a human donor with alopecia areata.

The chain links TRBV28 to TRBJ2-7; D ambiguous. In germline, CDR1 is MDHEN, CDR2 SYDVKM. The CDR3 length is 13 residues. The V gene lost 4 bases and the J gene lost 6 bases, with 13 bases spanning the gap. CDR3 sequence reads: CASSYGVTSEQYF. In DNA, the CDR3 is TGTGCCAGCAGTTATGGGGTTACGAGCGAGCAGTACTTC.

The genes are TRBV27 and TRBJ2-2; 9 nucleotides match TRBD1. Germline assignment: CDR1 MNHEY and CDR2 SMNVEV (reference sequence). V gave up 6 bases and J gave up 4 bases; unmatched junction bases: 6. This CDR3 comprises 15 residues. In DNA form, the CDR3 reads TGTGCCAGCAGGCTACAGGGGGCGCTCACCGGGGAGCTGTTTTTT. Amino acids: CASRLQGALTGELFF.

The chain couples TRBV29-1 to TRBJ2-2; D may match TRBD1 or TRBD2 (5 bases each). This CDR3 is 14 amino acids long. CDR1 is SQVTM and CDR2 is ANQGSEA in the germline V gene. V dropped 4 bases and J dropped 3 bases, with 12 bases sitting between them. CDR3 amino acids: CSVALGTYTGELFF. The CDR3 DNA reads TGCAGCGTTGCTTTAGGGACCTACACCGGGGAGCTGTTTTTT.

This chain connects TRBV19 to TRBJ2-7; a weak D match, TRBD1 (6 bases). Trimming took 7 bases from V and 3 from J, leaving 10 bases between them. Germline CDR1 and CDR2: LNHDA and SQIVND (reference sequence). CDR3 length: 12 amino acids. CDR3 residues: CASKGGNYEQYF. The CDR3 nucleotides read TGTGCCAGTAAAGGGGGAAACTACGAGCAGTACTTC.

J is TRBJ2-1 and V is TRBV4-1; 10 bases align to TRBD2. V was pared by 4 bases and J by 2 bases, with 2 bases of the junction left unmatched. CDR3 length equals 15 residues. Germline loops: CDR1 MGHRA, CDR2 YSYEKL. This chain's CDR3 is CASSLGLAAYNEQFF. The CDR3 coding sequence is TGCGCCAGCAGCCTCGGACTAGCGGCCTACAATGAGCAGTTCTTC.

The chain is built from TRBV28 and TRBJ2-6, with D perhaps matching TRBD2 (5 bases). This CDR3 spans 15 amino acids. Germline loops: CDR1 MDHEN, CDR2 SYDVKM. V gave up 6 bases and J gave up 0 bases, with 9 bases separating them. The DNA for the CDR3 is TGTGCCAGCAGCTTAGACTACTCTGGGGCCAACGTCCTGACTTTC. Translating it yields CASSLDYSGANVLTF.

J is TRBJ2-7 and V is TRBV4-1, with 11 bases aligning to TRBD1. The CDR3 length is 17 residues. The ends lost 2 bases at V and 3 bases at J; junction bases unmatched: 9. Looked up from germline, CDR1 is MGHRA and CDR2 is YSYEKL. The CDR3 reads CASSQPGEGTGGYEQYF. CDR3 in DNA: TGCGCCAGCAGCCAACCCGGGGAGGGGACAGGGGGCTACGAGCAGTACTTC.

The chain recombines TRBV5-1 with TRBJ1-6; D is perhaps TRBD1 (5 bases). CDR3 size: 14 residues. The germline V and J ends were trimmed by 0 bases and 5 bases, with 6 bases remaining between them. Germline CDR1 is SGHRS and CDR2 is YFSETQ. Here the CDR3 reads CASSLATDNSPLHF. The CDR3 DNA reads as TGCGCCAGCAGCTTGGCGACAGATAATTCACCCCTCCACTTT.

The chain couples TRBV5-6 to TRBJ2-6, with D possibly being TRBD1 (6 bases). V lost 2 bases to trimming and J lost 0 bases, with 12 bases between them. This CDR3 comprises 17 residues. CDR1 SGHDT and CDR2 YYEEEE come from the germline V gene. The CDR3 DNA reads as TGTGCCAGCAGCTTCTGGACAGTTAACTCTGGGGCCAACGTCCTGACTTTC. Encoded protein: CASSFWTVNSGANVLTF.

This clone was seen once. The chain links TRBV2 to TRBJ2-7; TRBD2 matches at 9 bases. J was trimmed by 5 bases and V by 1 base; bases with no gene match: 3. The CDR3 is made up of 14 amino acids. The germline V gene encodes CDR1 SNHLY and CDR2 FYNNEI. The CDR3 bases are TGTGCCAGCAGTGAAGGGCTAGCGGGAAACGAGCAGTACTTC. Its protein is CASSEGLAGNEQYF.

The rearrangement joins TRBV7-8 to TRBJ2-5; D might be TRBD2 (6 bases). Germline assignment: CDR1 SGHVS and CDR2 FQNEAQ. Trimming left V 1 base short and J 5 bases short, with 8 bases between. The CDR3 totals 13 residues. The CDR3 DNA follows: TGTGCCAGCAGCTTAGTGACTAGGGAGACCCAGTACTTC. It is translated as CASSLVTRETQYF.

This clone was detected a few times. The chain uses TRBV14 and TRBJ2-7, with no clear D. CDR3 length equals 14 residues. Trimming left V 3 bases short and J 3 bases short, with 12 bases between. Germline CDR1 is SGHDN and CDR2 is FVKESK. DNA for the CDR3: TGTGCCAGCAGCCACCCGGGTGAGCGCTACGAGCAGTACTTC. Its protein is CASSHPGERYEQYF.

CDR3 nucleotides: TGCAGCGTTGAGGACGGGTCTATGGCTAACACCTTC. Protein product: CSVEDGSMANTF. This chain joins TRBV29-1 and TRBJ1-2; the D is unclear. Germline V gives CDR1 SQVTM, CDR2 ANQGSEA. CDR3 size: 12 residues. The V end was cut by 3 bases, the J end by 12 bases, with 17 bases between. The whole variable domain, filled in from reference TRBV29-1 and TRBJ1-2, reads SAVISQKPSRDICQRGTSLTIQCQVDSQVTMMFWYRQQPGQSLTLIATANQGSEATYESGFVIDKFPISRPNLTFSTLTVSNMSPEDSSIYLCSVEDGSMANTFGSGTRLTVV.

The rearrangement uses TRBV4-3 and TRBJ1-2; D may be TRBD1 (6 bases). Germline V lookup: CDR1 LGHNA, CDR2 YSLEER. The V gene lost 8 bases and the J gene lost 4 bases, with 11 bases spanning the gap. This CDR3 is built from 12 residues. CDR3 protein: CASSSDSYGYTF. The CDR3 region has the DNA TGCGCCAGCTCCTCGGACAGCTATGGCTACACCTTC.

The chain recombines TRBV4-1 with TRBJ2-7; TRBD2 aligns across 7 bases. V lost 1 base and J lost 3; bases outside the gene matches: 6. CDR3 length: 15 residues. Germline V gives CDR1 MGHRA, CDR2 YSYEKL. The CDR3, as DNA: TGCGCCAGCAGCCAAGTCCGGGGCGGGAGCTACGAGCAGTACTTC. Translated, it gives CASSQVRGGSYEQYF.

V usage is TRBV29-1 and J usage is TRBJ1-2; D remains ambiguous. This CDR3 is built from 13 residues. Germline CDR1 SQVTM, CDR2 ANQGSEA. Between the trimmed V and J ends, which lost 6 bases and 4 bases, there was a span of 15 bases. The CDR3: CSVDDRAGYGYTF. The CDR3 region has the DNA TGCAGCGTAGACGATCGGGCGGGCTATGGCTACACCTTC.

The gene calls are TRBV29-1 and TRBJ2-7, with 8 bases aligning to TRBD1. V lost 1 base to trimming and J lost 4 bases; unmatched junction nucleotides: 9. The germline V gene has CDR1 SQVTM and CDR2 ANQGSEA. This CDR3 is 15 amino acids long. The CDR3 loop is CSVEVQDRETYEQYF. Written as DNA, the CDR3 is TGCAGCGTTGAAGTGCAGGACAGGGAAACTTACGAGCAGTACTTC.

V is TRBV4-3 and J is TRBJ2-1; 9 bases agree with TRBD2. Trimming took 4 bases from V and 3 from J; bases not matched to a gene: 13. Germline CDR1 and CDR2: LGHNA and YSLEER. CDR3 length: 18 residues. Here the CDR3 DNA reads TGCGCCAGCAGCCCCCGAAGTGACAGCGGGGGGCTCTACAATGAGCAGTTCTTC. This gives the protein CASSPRSDSGGLYNEQFF.

CDR3 sequence: CASSLKNTGELFF. The CDR3 DNA is TGTGCCAGCAGTTTAAAGAACACCGGGGAGCTGTTTTTT. This rearrangement joins TRBV28 to TRBJ2-2; D call uncertain. Germline loops: CDR1 MDHEN, CDR2 SYDVKM. The CDR3 is 13 amino acids. V shed 2 bases and J shed 1 base, with 2 bases lying between them.

The V and J genes are TRBV4-1 and TRBJ2-3; TRBD2 might be the D (5 bases). Germline loops: CDR1 MGHRA, CDR2 YSYEKL. The CDR3 extends over 19 amino acids. The germline V and J ends were trimmed by 0 bases and 6 bases, with 25 bases remaining between them. DNA of the CDR3: TGCGCCAGCAGCCAAGACACTCCCGGGCCGGGAAGTTATTGGGATACGCAGTATTTT. It yields the protein CASSQDTPGPGSYWDTQYF.

Only a few counts were recorded for this clone. This chain uses TRBV6-4 with TRBJ2-1; D is possibly TRBD2 (6 bases). Germline lookup yields CDR1 MRHNA and CDR2 SNTAGT. Between the trimmed V and J ends, which lost 0 bases and 2 bases, there was a span of 11 bases. The CDR3 runs 16 residues. The CDR3 sequence is CASSDSTGVPYNEQFF. The CDR3 nucleotides are TGTGCCAGCAGTGACTCCACGGGAGTTCCCTACAATGAGCAGTTCTTC.

The gene calls are TRBV27 and TRBJ1-5, with a possible D match to TRBD1 (5 bases). Trimming left V 6 bases short and J 8 bases short, with 17 bases between. The germline V gene has CDR1 MNHEY and CDR2 SMNVEV (reference sequence). The CDR3 length is 14 residues. CDR3 in DNA: TGTGCCAGCAGCCCCAGGGATTTAAGGGAGCCCCAGCATTTT. This translates into CASSPRDLREPQHF.

The gene calls are TRBV4-2 and TRBJ2-1; possibly TRBD1 or TRBD2 for D (5 bases each). The CDR3 is made up of 15 amino acids. The germline V and J ends were trimmed by 0 bases and 7 bases, with 13 bases remaining between them. Germline CDR1 and CDR2: LGHNA and YNFKEQ. The CDR3 nucleotides read TGTGCCAGCAGCCAAGATCTCGAGGGGTTTAATGAGCAGTTCTTC. Protein sequence: CASSQDLEGFNEQFF.

This clone occurred once. The genes are TRBV5-1 and TRBJ1-3, with D tentatively TRBD1 (5 bases). With 4 bases removed from V and 0 bases from J, the gap between germline ends came to 11 bases. The CDR3 has 15 amino acids. In germline, CDR1 is SGHRS, CDR2 YFSETQ. CDR3 loop: CASSRGTTSGNTIYF. The DNA of the CDR3 is TGCGCCAGCAGCCGTGGGACGACCTCTGGAAACACCATATATTTT.

J is TRBJ2-2 and V is TRBV5-1; D unclear. The V gene lost 0 bases and the J gene lost 0 bases, with 6 bases spanning the gap. Germline values: CDR1 SGHRS, CDR2 YFSETQ. The CDR3 length is 15 residues. CDR3 DNA sequence: TGCGCCAGCAGCTTGGACACTGCGAACACCGGGGAGCTGTTTTTT. Translating it yields CASSLDTANTGELFF.

In this sample, this clone is medium-sized. The chain is built from TRBV4-2 and TRBJ2-2; no clear D gene. CDR3 size: 17 residues. V was cut by 0 bases and J by 6 bases, with 17 bases left in between. The germline V gene encodes CDR1 LGHNA and CDR2 YNFKEQ. The CDR3 nucleotides are TGTGCCAGCAGCCAAGAACCGGACCCGCCGGGCTCCGGGGAGCTGTTTTTT. Its translation is CASSQEPDPPGSGELFF.

The chain couples TRBV7-9 to TRBJ2-5; no clear D. CDR1 is SEHNR and CDR2 is FQNEAQ in the germline V gene (reference sequence). V was shortened by 5 bases and J by 2 bases, with 12 bases between the two germline ends. The CDR3 extends over 14 amino acids. The CDR3 coding sequence is TGTGCCAGCAGCCCCACAGTAGGTCAAGAGACCCAGTACTTC. This gives the protein CASSPTVGQETQYF.

The genes are TRBV15 and TRBJ2-3, with TRBD2 identical over 8 bases. J gave up 4 bases and V 0 bases, and 12 bases lay outside the gene matches. This CDR3 contains 18 residues. Germline V gene data show CDR1 as LNHNV and CDR2 as YYDKDF (reference sequence). CDR3 in amino acids: CATSREVYSAREADTQYF. CDR3 bases: TGTGCCACCAGCAGAGAAGTTTATAGCGCGCGGGAGGCAGATACGCAGTATTTT.

A few counts support this clone. The chain is built from TRBV19 and TRBJ2-1; D gene ambiguous. The CDR3 is 13 amino acids. V was trimmed by 6 bases and J by 1 base, leaving 7 bases between them. Looked up from germline, CDR1 is LNHDA and CDR2 is SQIVND (reference sequence). This chain's CDR3 is CASREPSYNEQFF. CDR3 nucleotide sequence: TGTGCCAGTAGGGAACCGTCCTACAATGAGCAGTTCTTC.

The chain couples TRBV5-1 to TRBJ2-7; tentatively, D is TRBD1 (6 bases). V lost 4 bases, J lost 6 bases, and 20 bases lay in between. In germline, CDR1 is SGHRS, CDR2 YFSETQ. The CDR3 covers 15 residues. CDR3 bases: TGCGCCAGCAGCCCAACAGGGCGCAAGTCGTCCGAGCAGTACTTC. Residues: CASSPTGRKSSEQYF.

As to this clone: One end of the junction fails to match germline, which may point to a read error. The chain is built from TRBV5-1 and TRBJ2-7; D is undetermined. This CDR3 is 13 amino acids long. Germline V gene data show CDR1 as SGHRS and CDR2 as YFSETQ. DNA for the CDR3: TGCGCCACCAGCCTCAGCCCAGCCAACGAGCAGTACTTC. Translation gives CATSLSPANEQYF.

The chain couples TRBV9 to TRBJ2-7, with TRBD2 matching 7 bases. This CDR3 region has 14 residues. Trimming cost V 3 bases and J 3 bases; bases outside gene matches: 6. Germline assignment: CDR1 SGDLS and CDR2 YYNGEE. The CDR3 spells CASSASGASYEQYF. In DNA form, the CDR3 reads TGTGCCAGCAGCGCCAGCGGGGCAAGCTACGAGCAGTACTTC.